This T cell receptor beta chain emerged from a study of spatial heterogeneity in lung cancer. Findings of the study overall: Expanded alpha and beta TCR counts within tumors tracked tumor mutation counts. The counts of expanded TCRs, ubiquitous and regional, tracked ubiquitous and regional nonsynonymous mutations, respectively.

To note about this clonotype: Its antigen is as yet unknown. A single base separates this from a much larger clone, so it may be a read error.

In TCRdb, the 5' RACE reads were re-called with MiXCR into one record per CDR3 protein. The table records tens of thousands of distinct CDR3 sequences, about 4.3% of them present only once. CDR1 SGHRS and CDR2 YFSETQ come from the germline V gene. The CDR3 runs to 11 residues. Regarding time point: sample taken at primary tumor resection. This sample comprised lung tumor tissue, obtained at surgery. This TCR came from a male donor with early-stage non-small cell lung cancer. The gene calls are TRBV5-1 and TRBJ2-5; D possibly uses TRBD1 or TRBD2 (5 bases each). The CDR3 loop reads CASSFSGTQHF. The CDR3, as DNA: TGCGCCAGCAGCTTCTCAGGGACCCAGCACTTC. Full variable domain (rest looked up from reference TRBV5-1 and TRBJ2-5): KAGVTQTPRYLIKTRGQQVTLSCSPISGHRSVSWYQQTPGQGLQFLFEYFSETQRNKGNFPGRFSGRQFSNSRSEMNVSTLELGDSALYLCASSFSGTQHFGPGTRLLVL.